This T cell receptor (beta chain) was sequenced during a study of blood T cells in healthy people across ages. Whole-study findings and limits: A roughly linear age-dependent decrease characterized TCR beta diversity per million T cells.

Germline CDR1 is ENHRY and CDR2 is SYGVKD. The CDR3 runs to 13 residues. Researchers report isolating at least 6.5 million PBMCs per sample. A sample-barcoded 5' primer and a J-beta primer mix were used in a second PCR of roughly 7 to 12 cycles. MiXCR was run by TCRdb on the 5' RACE reads, yielding one entry per CDR3 protein. The sample lists approximately 900,000 distinct CDR3 sequences, under 50% occurring once. On this clonotype: Its antigen is as yet unknown. A read error may produce the germline difference seen at one junction end.

The V and J genes are TRBV10-3 and TRBJ2-6; a weak D match, TRBD1 (5 bases). The TCR comes from a man younger than 40 in good health. The sample taken for sequencing was blood. The CDR3 coding sequence is TGTGCCATCGAAGTCGCTGGGGCCGACGTCCTGACTTTC. It specifies CAIEVAGADVLTF.